This T cell receptor (beta chain) was recorded in a study of blood T cell repertoires in COVID-19 (dated by TCRdb to 2018 to 2021). In the study overall: The collaborator samples originated in the United States, Italy and Spain and spanned the acute and convalescent phases of COVID-19. The prospective study material was composed of cDNA or gDNA derived from T cells, B-cell-depleted T cells, or PBMCs. The dataset comprised deeply sampled blood TCRbeta repertoires from subjects exposed to, actively infected with, or recovered from COVID-19. The repertoires were released in a freely available public database intended as a resource for research on the immune response to SARS-CoV-2. Samples came from the ongoing ImmuneRACE study (first 160 participants) plus 1,254 subjects from 6 global collaborators. A de-identified subject ID, COVID-19 status, age in years and sex were almost always included in the sample metadata. Where available, HLA class I and class II types were obtained from metadata supplied by the sample provider rather than from assay-based typing. Paper-wide results and their limitations: The amount of clinical and demographic metadata varied by source and participant and was provided uncurated.

V loses 6 bases of germline sequence and J loses 3 bases, and the interval between the two ends is 19 bases. The germline V gene supplies CDR1 KGHDR and CDR2 SFDVKD. Taken from cysteine to phenylalanine, the CDR3 has 16 residues. The entry retains the CDR3 DNA only, 48 bases that are in frame from base 1. TCRbeta CDR3 regions were amplified from genomic DNA by means of the immunoSEQ Assay, a bias-controlled multiplex PCR. In the source study's methods: The number of nucleated cells in each sample was estimated from the amplification of reference gene primers within the assay. Sequence reads were collapsed and filtered to measure the absolute abundance of every unique TCRbeta CDR3 rearrangement. For each sample, productive Simpson clonality was calculated as the square root of Simpson's diversity index across productive rearrangements. This is the immuneACCESS table as TCRdb keeps it, with only in-frame sequences that have V and J called. A part of the clones is gone; compared with another copy, unresolved V genes explain less than half, and the rest is unexplained. D and trimming come from the DNA, and the V and J calls and clone size come from that table. This sample lists 100,000 or so clones; less than 85% were detected once. The top ten hold approximately 10% of the sample.

Whole blood was collected in K2EDTA tubes by collaborating institutions according to the institutions' own protocols. For TCRbeta analysis, collaborator samples were shipped as frozen whole blood, as isolated PBMCs, or as DNA extracted from either sample type. Turning to this clone: Its antigen is currently not known. No much larger clone exists at a distance of one base, and base qualities are not known.

The sample was peripheral blood. The origin of this receptor is a man between 65 and 79 years old with active or convalescent COVID-19. Recombination connected TRBV24-1 to TRBJ1-2, with TRBD1 perhaps the D gene, on 6 matching bases. CDR3 protein: CATSWGNPGVYYGYTF. DNA sequence: TGTGCCACCAGTTGGGGGAACCCAGGGGTCTACTATGGCTACACCTTC.